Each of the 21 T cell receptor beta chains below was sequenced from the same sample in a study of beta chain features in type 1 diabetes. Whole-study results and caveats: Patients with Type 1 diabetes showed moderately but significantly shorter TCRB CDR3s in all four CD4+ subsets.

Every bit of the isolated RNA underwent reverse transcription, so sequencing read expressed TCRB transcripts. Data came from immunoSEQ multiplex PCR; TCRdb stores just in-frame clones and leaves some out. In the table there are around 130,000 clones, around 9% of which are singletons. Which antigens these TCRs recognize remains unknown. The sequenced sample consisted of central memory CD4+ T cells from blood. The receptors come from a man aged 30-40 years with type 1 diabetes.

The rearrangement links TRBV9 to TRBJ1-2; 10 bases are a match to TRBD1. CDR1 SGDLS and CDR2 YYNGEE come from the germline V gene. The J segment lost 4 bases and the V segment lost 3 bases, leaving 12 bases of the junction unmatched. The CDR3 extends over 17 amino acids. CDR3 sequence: CASSAGTGVGLAYGYTF. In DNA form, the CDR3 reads TGTGCCAGCAGCGCGGGGACAGGGGTAGGGCTAGCCTATGGCTACACCTTC.

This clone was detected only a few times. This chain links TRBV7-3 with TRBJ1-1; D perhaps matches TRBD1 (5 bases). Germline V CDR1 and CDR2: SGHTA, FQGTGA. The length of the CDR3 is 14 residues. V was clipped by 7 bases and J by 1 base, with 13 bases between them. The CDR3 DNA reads TGTGCCAGCAAACCGGGGGGATCGAACACTGAAGCTTTCTTT. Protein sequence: CASKPGGSNTEAFF.

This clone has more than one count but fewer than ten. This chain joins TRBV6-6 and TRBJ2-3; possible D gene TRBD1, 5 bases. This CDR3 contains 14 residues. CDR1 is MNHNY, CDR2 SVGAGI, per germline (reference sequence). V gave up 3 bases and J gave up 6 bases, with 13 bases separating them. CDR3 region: CASSYSQVGDTQYF. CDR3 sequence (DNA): TGTGCCAGCAGTTATTCACAGGTCGGGGATACGCAGTATTTT.

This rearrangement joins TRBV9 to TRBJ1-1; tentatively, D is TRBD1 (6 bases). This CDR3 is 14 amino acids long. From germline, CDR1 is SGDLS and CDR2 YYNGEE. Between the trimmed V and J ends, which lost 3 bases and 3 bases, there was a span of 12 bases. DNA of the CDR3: TGTGCCAGCAGCGCCTCAACAGGGCACACTGAAGCTTTCTTT. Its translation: CASSASTGHTEAFF.

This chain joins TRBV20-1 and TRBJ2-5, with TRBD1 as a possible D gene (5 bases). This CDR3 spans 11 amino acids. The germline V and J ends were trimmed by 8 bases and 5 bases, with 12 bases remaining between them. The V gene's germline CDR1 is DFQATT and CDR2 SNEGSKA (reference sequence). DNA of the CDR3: TGCAGTCAGGGAATTCTGGAGACCCAGTACTTC. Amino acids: CSQGILETQYF.

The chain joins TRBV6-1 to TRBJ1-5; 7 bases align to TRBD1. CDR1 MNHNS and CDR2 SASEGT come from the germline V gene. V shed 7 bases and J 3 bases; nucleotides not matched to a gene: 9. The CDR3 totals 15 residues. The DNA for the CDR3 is TGTGCCAGCAATATCGACAGGGCCAACAATCAGCCCCAGCATTTT. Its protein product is CASNIDRANNQPQHF.

DNA for the CDR3: TGTGCCAGCACCCAGGACAGGGAGGCTGGCTACACCTTC. The encoded protein is CASTQDREAGYTF. The V gene is TRBV5-4, the J gene TRBJ1-2, with 8 bases that match TRBD1. From germline, CDR1 is SGHNT and CDR2 YYREEE (reference sequence). Trimming cost V 6 bases and J 7 bases; bases outside gene matches: 8. This CDR3 is 13 amino acids long. The whole variable domain, filled in from reference TRBV5-4 and TRBJ1-2, reads ETGVTQSPTHLIKTRGQQVTLRCSSQSGHNTVSWYQQALGQGPQFIFQYYREEENGRGNFPPRFSGLQFPNYSSELNVNALELDDSALYLCASTQDREAGYTFGSGTRLTVV.

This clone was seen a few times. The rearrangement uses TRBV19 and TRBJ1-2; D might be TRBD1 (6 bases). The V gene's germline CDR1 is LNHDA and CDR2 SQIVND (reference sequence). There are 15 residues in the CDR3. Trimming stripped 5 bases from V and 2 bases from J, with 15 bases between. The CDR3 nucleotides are TGTGCCAGTAGTGGTTTACAGGGCGCAAACTATGGCTACACCTTC. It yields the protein CASSGLQGANYGYTF.

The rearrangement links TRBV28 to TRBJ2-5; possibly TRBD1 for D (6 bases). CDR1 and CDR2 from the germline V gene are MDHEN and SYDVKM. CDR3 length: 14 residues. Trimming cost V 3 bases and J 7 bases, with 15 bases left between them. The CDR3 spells CASSFVQGRGTQYF. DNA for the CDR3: TGTGCCAGCAGTTTTGTACAGGGAAGGGGGACCCAGTACTTC.

CDR3: CASSPRSDQPQHF. The CDR3 DNA is TGTGCCAGCAGCCCGCGGTCAGATCAGCCCCAGCATTTT. The rearrangement uses TRBV2 and TRBJ1-5; D unresolved. The ends were cut back, 6 bases at V and 5 bases at J, with 11 bases in the middle. Germline CDR1 and CDR2: SNHLY and FYNNEI. There are 13 residues in the CDR3.

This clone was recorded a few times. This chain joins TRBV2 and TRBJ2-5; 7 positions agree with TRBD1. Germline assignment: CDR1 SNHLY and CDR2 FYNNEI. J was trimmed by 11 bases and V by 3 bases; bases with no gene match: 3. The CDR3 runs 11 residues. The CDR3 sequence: CASSDRGRQYF. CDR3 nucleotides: TGTGCCAGCAGTGACAGGGGGAGACAGTACTTC.

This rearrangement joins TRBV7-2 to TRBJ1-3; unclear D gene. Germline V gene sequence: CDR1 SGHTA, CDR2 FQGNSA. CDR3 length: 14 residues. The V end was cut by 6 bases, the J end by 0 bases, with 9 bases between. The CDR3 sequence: CASSIQNSGNTIYF. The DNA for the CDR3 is TGTGCCAGCAGTATACAGAACTCTGGAAACACCATATATTTT. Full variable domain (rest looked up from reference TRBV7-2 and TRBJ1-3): GAGVSQSPSNKVTEKGKDVELRCDPISGHTALYWYRQSLGQGLEFLIYFQGNSAPDKSGLPSDRFSAERTGGSVSTLTIQRTQQEDSAVYLCASSIQNSGNTIYFGEGSWLTVV.

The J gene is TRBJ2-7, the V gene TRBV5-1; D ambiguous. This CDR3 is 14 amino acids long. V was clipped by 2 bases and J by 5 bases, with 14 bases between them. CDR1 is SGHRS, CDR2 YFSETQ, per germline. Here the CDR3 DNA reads TGCGCCAGCAGCTTACACCCGTCAAACAACGAGCAGTACTTC. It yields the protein CASSLHPSNNEQYF.

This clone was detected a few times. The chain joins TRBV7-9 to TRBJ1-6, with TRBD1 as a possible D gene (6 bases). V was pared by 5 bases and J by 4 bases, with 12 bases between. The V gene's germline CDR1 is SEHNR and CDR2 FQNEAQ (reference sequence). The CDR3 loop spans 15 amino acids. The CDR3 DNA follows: TGTGCCAGCAGCCGAGAGGGGGATTATAATTCACCCCTCCACTTT. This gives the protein CASSREGDYNSPLHF.

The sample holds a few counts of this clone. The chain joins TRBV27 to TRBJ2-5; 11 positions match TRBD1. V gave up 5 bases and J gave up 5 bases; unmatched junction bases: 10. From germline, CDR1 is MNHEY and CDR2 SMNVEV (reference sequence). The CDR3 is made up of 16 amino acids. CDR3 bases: TGTGCCAGCAGTCCGACCCGGACAGGGGGCCGGGAGACCCAGTACTTC. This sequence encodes CASSPTRTGGRETQYF.

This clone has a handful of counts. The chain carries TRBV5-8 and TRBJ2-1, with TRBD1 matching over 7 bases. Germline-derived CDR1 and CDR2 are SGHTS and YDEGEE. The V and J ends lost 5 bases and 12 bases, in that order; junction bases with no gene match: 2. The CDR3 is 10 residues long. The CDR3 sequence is CASRRTGQFF. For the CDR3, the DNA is TGTGCCAGCAGACGGACAGGGCAGTTCTTC.

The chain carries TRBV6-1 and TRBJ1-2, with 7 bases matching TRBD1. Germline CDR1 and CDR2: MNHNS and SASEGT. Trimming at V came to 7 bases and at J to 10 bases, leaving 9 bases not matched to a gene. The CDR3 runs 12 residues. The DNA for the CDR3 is TGTGCCAGCATCGGACAGGTGGAAACCTACACCTTC. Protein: CASIGQVETYTF.

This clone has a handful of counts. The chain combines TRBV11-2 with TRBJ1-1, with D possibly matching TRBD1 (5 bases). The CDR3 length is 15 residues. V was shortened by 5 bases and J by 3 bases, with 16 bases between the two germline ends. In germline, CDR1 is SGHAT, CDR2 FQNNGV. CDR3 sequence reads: CASSLGAGRYTEAFF. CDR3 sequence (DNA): TGTGCCAGCAGCCTAGGGGCAGGGCGTTACACTGAAGCTTTCTTT. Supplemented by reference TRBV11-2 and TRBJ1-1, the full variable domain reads EAGVAQSPRYKIIEKRQSVAFWCNPISGHATLYWYQQILGQGPKLLIQFQNNGVVDDSQLPKDRFSAERLKGVDSTLKIQPAKLEDSAVYLCASSLGAGRYTEAFFGQGTRLTVV.

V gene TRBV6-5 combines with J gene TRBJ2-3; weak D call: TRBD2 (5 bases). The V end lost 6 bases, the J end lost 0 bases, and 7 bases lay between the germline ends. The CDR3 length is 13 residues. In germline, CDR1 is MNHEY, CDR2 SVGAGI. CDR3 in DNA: TGTGCCAGCAGATGGACTAGCACAGATACGCAGTATTTT. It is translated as CASRWTSTDTQYF.

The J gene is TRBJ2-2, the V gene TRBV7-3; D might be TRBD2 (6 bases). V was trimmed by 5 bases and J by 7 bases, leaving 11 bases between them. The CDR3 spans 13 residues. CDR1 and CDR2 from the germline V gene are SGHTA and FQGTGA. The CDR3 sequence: CASSRTTGGELFF. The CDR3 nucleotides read TGTGCCAGCAGCAGGACTACAGGCGGGGAGCTGTTTTTT.

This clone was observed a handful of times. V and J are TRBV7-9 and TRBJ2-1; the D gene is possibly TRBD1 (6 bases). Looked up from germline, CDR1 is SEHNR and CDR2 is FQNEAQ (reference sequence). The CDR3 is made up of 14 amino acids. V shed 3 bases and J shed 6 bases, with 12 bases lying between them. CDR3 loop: CASSLWEGGNEQFF. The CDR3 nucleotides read TGTGCCAGCAGCTTGTGGGAAGGGGGCAATGAGCAGTTCTTC.